What follows is one T cell receptor (beta chain) and its context. The data belong to a study of blood T cell repertoires in COVID-19. The overall study: Sample material is recorded as cDNA or gDNA derived from T cells, B-cell-depleted T cells, or PBMCs.

Trimming removed 2 bases from V and 3 bases from J; junction bases left unmatched: 1. Germline loops: CDR1 LNHDA, CDR2 SQIVND (reference sequence). This CDR3 is built from 14 residues. The authors' processing: Reference gene primer amplification gave nucleated cell count estimates. The protocol was immunoSEQ multiplex PCR, while the TCRdb copy is restricted to in-frame clones and leaves out a portion. For V, J and clone size, that table is used; D and trimming come from the DNA. This sample has fewer than 200,000 clones, with more than 80% found just once. Adults between roughly 18 and 89 years of age took part from about two dozen US areas. Participants reported their clinical history, and cohort assignment relied on those reports.

Sequencing input: PBMCs or T cells enriched from blood (not recorded which). The origin of this receptor is a man aged 50 to 60 who had recovered from COVID-19. The chain is built from TRBV19 and TRBJ2-3, with 8 bases aligning to TRBD2. CDR3 DNA sequence: TGTGCCAGTAGTATACGGGGGGGTACAGATACGCAGTATTTT. Translating gives CASSIRGGTDTQYF.